The sequence of this TCR beta chain was determined in a study of T-cell reconstitution after alpha-beta-depleted transplantation in children. It was with unique molecular identifiers that the TCRbeta library was prepared. MiXCR was run by TCRdb on the PCR reads, yielding one entry per CDR3 protein. The data show some 840,000 distinct CDR3 sequences, around 15% seen once. This clonotype was seen more than once but under ten times. The antigen is undetermined. Study conclusions and caveats: T-cell counts and diversity were attributed mostly to newly produced T cells one year after transplant.

CDR1 and CDR2 (germline): MNHEY, SVGAGI. V lost 0 bases and J 0 bases, leaving 9 bases between the germline ends. The CDR3 has 15 residues. This material consisted of PBMCs, mostly from graft donor cells, taken 360 days after TCRalphabeta/CD19-depleted stem cell transplant. The sequence derives from a male patient between 5 and 17 years old who had a stem cell transplant for acute lymphoblastic leukemia, so the T cells may come from the graft donor. The rearrangement uses TRBV6-5 and TRBJ2-7; D is undetermined. CDR3 bases: TGTGCCAGCAGTTACTCACGGTCTATCTCCTACGAGCAGTACTTC. It specifies CASSYSRSISYEQYF.